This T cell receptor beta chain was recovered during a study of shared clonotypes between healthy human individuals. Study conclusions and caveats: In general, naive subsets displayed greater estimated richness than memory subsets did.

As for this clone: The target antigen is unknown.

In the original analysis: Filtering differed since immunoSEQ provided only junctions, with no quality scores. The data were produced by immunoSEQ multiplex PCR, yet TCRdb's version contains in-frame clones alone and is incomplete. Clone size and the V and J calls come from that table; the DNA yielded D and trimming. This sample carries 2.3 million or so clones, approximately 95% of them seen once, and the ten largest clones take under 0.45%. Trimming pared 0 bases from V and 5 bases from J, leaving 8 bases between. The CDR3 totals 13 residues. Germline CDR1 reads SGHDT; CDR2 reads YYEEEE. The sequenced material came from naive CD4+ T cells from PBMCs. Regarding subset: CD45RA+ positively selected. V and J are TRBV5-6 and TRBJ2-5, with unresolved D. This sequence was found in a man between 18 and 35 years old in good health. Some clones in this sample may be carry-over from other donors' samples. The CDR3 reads CASSLAFRETQYF. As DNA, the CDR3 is TGTGCCAGCAGCTTGGCCTTTCGGGAGACCCAGTACTTC.